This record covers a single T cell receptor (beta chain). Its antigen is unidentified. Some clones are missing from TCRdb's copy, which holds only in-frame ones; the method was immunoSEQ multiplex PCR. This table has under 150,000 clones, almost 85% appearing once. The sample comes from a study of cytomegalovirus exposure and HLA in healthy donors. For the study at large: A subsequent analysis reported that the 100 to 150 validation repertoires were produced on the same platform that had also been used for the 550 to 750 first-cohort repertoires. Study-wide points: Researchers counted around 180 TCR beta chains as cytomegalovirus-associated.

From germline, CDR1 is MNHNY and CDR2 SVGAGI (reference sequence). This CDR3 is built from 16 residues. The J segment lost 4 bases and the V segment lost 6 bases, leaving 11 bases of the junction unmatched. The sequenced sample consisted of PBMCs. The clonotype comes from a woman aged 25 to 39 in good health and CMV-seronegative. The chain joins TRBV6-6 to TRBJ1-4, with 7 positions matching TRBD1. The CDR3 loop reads CASSPLTTGINEKLFF. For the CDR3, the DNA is TGTGCCAGCAGCCCCTTAACGACAGGGATTAATGAAAAACTGTTTTTT.